Sequencing of this T cell receptor (beta chain) was carried out in a study of blood T cell repertoires in COVID-19 (dated by TCRdb to 2020 to 2022). Describing the broader study: Samples covering the acute and convalescent phases of COVID-19 were provided by collaborators in the United States, Italy and Spain. The prospective study material was composed of cDNA or gDNA derived from T cells, B-cell-depleted T cells, or PBMCs. Deeply sampled blood TCRbeta repertoires from subjects exposed to, actively infected with, or recovered from COVID-19 were included in the dataset. A freely available public database, intended as a resource for researchers studying the immune response to SARS-CoV-2, is where the repertoires were released. The samples were drawn from the first 160 participants of the ongoing ImmuneRACE study and from about 1,200 subjects provided by 6 global collaborators. Nearly every sample came with metadata listing a de-identified subject ID, COVID-19 status, age in years and sex. Where HLA class I and class II types were available, the types were taken from metadata supplied by the sample provider, not from assay-based typing.

General findings and caveats noted by the study authors: The quantity of clinical and demographic metadata differed by source and by participant and was supplied without curation.

Per the germline V gene (reference sequence), LGHDT is the CDR1 and YNNKEL is the CDR2. Including cysteine and phenylalanine, the CDR3 has 14 amino acids. Just the 42-base CDR3 DNA is kept, in frame starting at base 1. At the junction V is shortened by 2 bases and J by 3 bases, with 10 bases in between. Only one count was recorded for this clone. The specificity of this receptor is unknown. The input lacks base qualities; no much larger clone sits a single base away. Samples from volunteer blood donors who had recovered from COVID-19 were contributed by a second Seattle source. The collaborating institutions used their own protocols to collect whole blood in K2EDTA tubes. For TCRbeta analysis, collaborators shipped samples in one of three forms: frozen whole blood, isolated PBMCs, or DNA extracted from either of those sample types. The immunoSEQ Assay, a bias-controlled multiplex PCR, was used to amplify TCRbeta CDR3 regions from genomic DNA. As for how the authors treated the data: The number of nucleated cells in each sample was estimated from the amplification of reference gene primers within the assay. Sequence reads were collapsed and filtered to measure the absolute abundance of every unique TCRbeta CDR3 rearrangement. For each sample, productive Simpson clonality was calculated by taking the square root of Simpson's diversity index across productive rearrangements. As stored in TCRdb, this immuneACCESS dataset retains in-frame rearrangements with V and J assigned. A fraction of the clones does not appear; measured against another copy, unresolved V genes explain less than half of the discrepancy, and the remainder lacks a known reason. The V and J calls and clone size were taken over from that table, and D and trimming were inferred from the DNA. The sample has under 300,000 clones on record, around 87% of them singletons. In total, the top ten clones hold 7.2% of the sample.

The sequence links TRBV3-1 (or the pseudogene TRBV3-2) to TRBJ1-2; confidence is insufficient to name the D gene. The sequenced sample consisted of peripheral blood. The TCR originated in a man in his 60s who had recovered from COVID-19. DNA sequence: TGTGCCAGCAGCCAACGAGCAATGGACTATGGCTACACCTTC. Translated, it gives CASSQRAMDYGYTF.